Listed here are 2 T cell receptor beta chains from one sample, sequenced in a study of T cell responses to AZD1222 COVID-19 vaccine. Only in-frame clones appear in the TCRdb table, and some are missing; sequencing was by immunoSEQ multiplex PCR. The sample holds about 100,000 clones, about 90% seen once. Sequencing was performed on peripheral blood, taken 28 days after the second AZD1222 dose. All receptors derive from an adult who received the AZD1222 COVID-19 vaccine.

A single count supports this clone. A junction end diverges from the germline sequence, so it may reflect a read error. The rearrangement uses TRBV29-1 and TRBJ1-2, with TRBD1 as a possible D gene (5 bases). This CDR3 has 9 residues. Germline V CDR1 and CDR2: SQVTM, ANQGSEA. CDR3 bases: TGCAGCGGTGGGGCAGGCACTAAGTTC. It translates to CSGGAGTKF. The full variable domain, completed using reference TRBV29-1 and TRBJ1-2, is SAVISQKPSRDICQRGTSLTIQCQVDSQVTMMFWYRQQPGQSLTLIATANQGSEATYESGFVIDKFPISRPNLTFSTLTVSNMSPEDSSIYLCSGGAGTKFGSGTRLTVV.

The V call is TRBV7-2, the J call TRBJ1-5; D is uncertain. This CDR3 has 13 amino acids. Trimming removed 5 bases from V and 5 bases from J, with 10 bases in between. The V gene's germline CDR1 is SGHTA and CDR2 FQGNSA. The CDR3 reads CASSRVIDQPQHF. The CDR3 DNA sequence: TGTGCCAGCAGCCGGGTCATTGATCAGCCCCAGCATTTT.